Given below is one T cell receptor (beta chain) in context. Its antigen remains unknown. The entry originates in a study of cytomegalovirus exposure and HLA in healthy donors. Whole-study findings and limits: Sequencing depth roughly uniform across donors was assumed in presence/absence analyses. Data from an earlier analysis indicated that most TCR beta V segments were productive either about 87% or about 30% of the time.

Primers included in the PCR were 60 Vbeta and 13 Jbeta primers. Libraries were prepared by immunoSEQ multiplex PCR; TCRdb keeps only in-frame clonotypes and omits some of them. The sample carries 250,000 or so clones, about 93% recorded once. The V end lost 1 base, the J end lost 6 bases, and 8 bases lay between the germline ends. Germline CDR1 reads SGHVS; CDR2 reads FNYEAQ. The length of the CDR3 is 13 residues. The sample comprised PBMCs. The clonotype was recovered from a girl aged 2 to 9 in good health and CMV-seronegative. The V and J genes are TRBV7-6 and TRBJ2-3; D gene unclear. The CDR3 nucleotides are TGTGCCAGCAGCTTAGTTTCCGGGGATACGCAGTATTTT. It yields the protein CASSLVSGDTQYF. The full variable domain, rest sourced from reference TRBV7-6 and TRBJ2-3, is GAGVSQSPRYKVTKRGQDVALRCDPISGHVSLYWYRQALGQGPEFLTYFNYEAQQDKSGLPNDRFSAERPEGSISTLTIQRTEQRDSAMYRCASSLVSGDTQYFGPGTRLTVL.